This TCR beta chain stems from a study of cytomegalovirus exposure and HLA in healthy donors. For the study at large: The same platform as the 650 to 700 first-cohort repertoires was used for the roughly 130 validation repertoires, a later analysis reported.

Notes on this clone: Its specificity is unknown.

Using immunoSEQ multiplex PCR, the repertoire was profiled, and TCRdb retains in-frame clones only, with some absent. The repertoire holds about 140,000 clones, with roughly 88% as singletons. The V segment lost 0 bases and the J segment 5 bases; nucleotides outside the gene matches: 10. In germline, CDR1 is SGHRS, CDR2 YFSETQ. CDR3 length equals 16 residues. Findings of the study overall: CMV antigen specificity was confirmed in vitro for a few CMV-associated chains. Usually a TCR sequence was rare, but some public TCRs were found in many donors. A subsequent analysis found that TCR clusters from the first cohort also tended to co-occur in the roughly 120 validation repertoires, with around 94% of cluster scores above 0.

This chain joins TRBV5-1 and TRBJ2-5; 7 nucleotides agree with TRBD1. This TCR was recovered from a woman aged 18-29 years in good health and CMV-seropositive. The sample comprised PBMCs. Here the CDR3 DNA reads TGCGCCAGCAGCTTGGGTGTGCCAGGGGGAAGGGAGACCCAGTACTTC. Residues: CASSLGVPGGRETQYF. Using reference TRBV5-1 and TRBJ2-5 for the parts outside the CDR3, the full variable domain is KAGVTQTPRYLIKTRGQQVTLSCSPISGHRSVSWYQQTPGQGLQFLFEYFSETQRNKGNFPGRFSGRQFSNSRSEMNVSTLELGDSALYLCASSLGVPGGRETQYFGPGTRLLVL.